The 3 T cell receptor beta chains presented below share a single source sample, sequenced in a study of molecular identifiers for immune sequencing clone quantification. TCRdb analysed the PCR reads with MiXCR anew, one entry per CDR3 protein. The sample contains over 100,000 distinct CDR3 sequences, 30% to 35% of which appear only once. Sequencing used naive CD8+ T cells from blood, with Jurkat cell RNA spiked in. Subset specified: FACS-sorted CD8+CD4-CCR7+CD45RA+ naive T cells. All receptors come from a human donor in good health. Some libraries in this study had Jurkat cell RNA spiked in.

For this clonotype: One end of the junction is discordant with germline, which a read error may explain. The chain couples TRBV10-2 to TRBJ2-2, with D maybe TRBD1 (6 bases). The CDR3 is 12 amino acids. CDR1 WSHSY and CDR2 SAAADI come from the germline V gene. The CDR3: CAGRGNTGELFF. The CDR3 DNA sequence: TGCGCCGGCAGGGGGAACACCGGGGAGCTGTTTTTT.

Comments on this clonotype: This may arise from a read error, as a much more abundant clone is one base away. The chain employs TRBV28 and TRBJ1-5, with unresolved D. The germline V gene encodes CDR1 MDHEN and CDR2 SYDVKM. Trimming left V 8 bases short and J 6 bases short, with 17 bases between. This CDR3 is built from 14 residues. The CDR3: CASCPIGEIQPQHF. CDR3 coding DNA: TGTGCCAGCTGTCCCATTGGAGAGATTCAGCCCCAGCATTTT.

The gene calls are TRBV12-3 or TRBV12-4 and TRBJ2-7, with 7 positions matching TRBD2. The CDR3 runs to 14 residues. V lost 3 bases to trimming and J lost 4 bases; unmatched junction nucleotides: 6. Here the CDR3 DNA reads TGTGCCAGCAGTTTTGCCGGGAGGATTTACGAGCAGTACTTC. It is translated as CASSFAGRIYEQYF.